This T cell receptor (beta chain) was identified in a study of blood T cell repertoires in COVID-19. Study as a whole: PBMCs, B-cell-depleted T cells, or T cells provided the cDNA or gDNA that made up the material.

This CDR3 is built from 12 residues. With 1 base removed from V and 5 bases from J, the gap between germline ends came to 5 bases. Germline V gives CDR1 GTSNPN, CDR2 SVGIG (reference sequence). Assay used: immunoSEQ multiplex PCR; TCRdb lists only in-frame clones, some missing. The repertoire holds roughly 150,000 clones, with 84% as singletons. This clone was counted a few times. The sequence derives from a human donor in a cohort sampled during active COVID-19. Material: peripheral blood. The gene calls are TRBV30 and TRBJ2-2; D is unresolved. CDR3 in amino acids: CAWSGLTGELFF. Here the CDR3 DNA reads TGTGCCTGGAGTGGGCTGACCGGGGAGCTGTTTTTT.